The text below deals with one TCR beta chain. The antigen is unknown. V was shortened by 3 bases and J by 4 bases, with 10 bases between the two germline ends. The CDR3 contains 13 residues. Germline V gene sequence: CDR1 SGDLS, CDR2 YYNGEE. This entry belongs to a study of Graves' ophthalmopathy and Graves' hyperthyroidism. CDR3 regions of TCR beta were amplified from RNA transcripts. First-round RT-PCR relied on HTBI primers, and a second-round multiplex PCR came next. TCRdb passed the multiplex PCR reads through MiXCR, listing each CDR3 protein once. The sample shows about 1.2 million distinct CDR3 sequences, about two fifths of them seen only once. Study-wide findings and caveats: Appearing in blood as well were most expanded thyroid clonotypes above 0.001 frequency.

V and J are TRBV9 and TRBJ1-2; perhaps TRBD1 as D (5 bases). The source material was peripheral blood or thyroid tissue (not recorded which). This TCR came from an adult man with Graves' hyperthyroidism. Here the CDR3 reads CASSGGSAYGYTF. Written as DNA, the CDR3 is TGTGCCAGCAGCGGGGGCAGTGCCTATGGCTACACCTTC.